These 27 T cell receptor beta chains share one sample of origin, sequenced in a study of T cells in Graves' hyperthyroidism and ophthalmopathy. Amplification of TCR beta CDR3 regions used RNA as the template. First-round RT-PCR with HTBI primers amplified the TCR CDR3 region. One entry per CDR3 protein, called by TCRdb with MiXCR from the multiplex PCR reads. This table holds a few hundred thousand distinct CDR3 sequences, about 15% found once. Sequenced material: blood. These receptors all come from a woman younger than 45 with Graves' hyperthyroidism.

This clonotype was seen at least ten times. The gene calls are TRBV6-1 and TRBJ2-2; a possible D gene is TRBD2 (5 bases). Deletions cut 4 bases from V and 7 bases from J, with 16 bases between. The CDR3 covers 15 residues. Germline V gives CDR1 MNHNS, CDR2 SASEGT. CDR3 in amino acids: CASSAASARDGELFF. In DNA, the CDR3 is TGTGCCAGCAGTGCGGCCTCCGCGAGGGACGGGGAGCTGTTTTTT.

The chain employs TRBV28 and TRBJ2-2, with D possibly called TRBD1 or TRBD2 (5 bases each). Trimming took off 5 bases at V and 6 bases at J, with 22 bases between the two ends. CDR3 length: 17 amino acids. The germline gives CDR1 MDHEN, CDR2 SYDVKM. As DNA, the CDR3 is TGTGCCAGCAGTCCTTTGGACGCCAGACGAGGGGCCGGGGAGCTGTTTTTT. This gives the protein CASSPLDARRGAGELFF.

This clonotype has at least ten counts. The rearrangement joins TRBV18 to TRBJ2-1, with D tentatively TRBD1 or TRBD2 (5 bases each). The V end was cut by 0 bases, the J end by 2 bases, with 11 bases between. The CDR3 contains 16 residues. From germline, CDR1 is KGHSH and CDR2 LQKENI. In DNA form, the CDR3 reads TGTGCCAGCTCACCACCCGGGACCAGAACCTACAATGAGCAGTTCTTC. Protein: CASSPPGTRTYNEQFF.

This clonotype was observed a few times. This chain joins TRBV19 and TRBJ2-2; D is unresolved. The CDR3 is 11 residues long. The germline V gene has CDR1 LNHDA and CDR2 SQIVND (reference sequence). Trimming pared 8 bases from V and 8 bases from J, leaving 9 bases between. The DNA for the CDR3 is TGTGCCAGTGACCTGGGGGGGGAGCTGTTTTTT. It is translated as CASDLGGELFF. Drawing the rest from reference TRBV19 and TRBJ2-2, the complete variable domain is DGGITQSPKYLFRKEGQNVTLSCEQNLNHDAMYWYRQDPGQGLRLIYYSQIVNDFQKGDIAEGYSVSREKKESFPLTVTSAQKNPTAFYLCASDLGGELFFGEGSRLTVL.

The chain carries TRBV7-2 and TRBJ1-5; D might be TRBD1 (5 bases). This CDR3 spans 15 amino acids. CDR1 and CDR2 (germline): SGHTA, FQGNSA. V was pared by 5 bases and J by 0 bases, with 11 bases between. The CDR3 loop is CASSKGGVSNQPQHF. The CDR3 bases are TGTGCCAGCAGCAAAGGAGGGGTTAGCAATCAGCCCCAGCATTTT.

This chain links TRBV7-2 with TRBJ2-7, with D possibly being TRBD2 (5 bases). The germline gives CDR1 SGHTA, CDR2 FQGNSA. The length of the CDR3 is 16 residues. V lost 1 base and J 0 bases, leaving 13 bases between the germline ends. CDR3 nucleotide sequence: TGTGCCAGCAGCTTAGTCGCGGGCCCCAGCTCCTACGAGCAGTACTTC. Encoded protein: CASSLVAGPSSYEQYF.

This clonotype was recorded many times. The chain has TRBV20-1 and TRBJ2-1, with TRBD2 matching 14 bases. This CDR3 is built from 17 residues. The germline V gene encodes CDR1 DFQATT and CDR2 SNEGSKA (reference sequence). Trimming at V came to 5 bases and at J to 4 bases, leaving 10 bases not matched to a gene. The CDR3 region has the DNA TGCAGTGCTTTATCCGGGACTAGCGGGGGCGGGTACAATGAGCAGTTCTTC. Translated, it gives CSALSGTSGGGYNEQFF.

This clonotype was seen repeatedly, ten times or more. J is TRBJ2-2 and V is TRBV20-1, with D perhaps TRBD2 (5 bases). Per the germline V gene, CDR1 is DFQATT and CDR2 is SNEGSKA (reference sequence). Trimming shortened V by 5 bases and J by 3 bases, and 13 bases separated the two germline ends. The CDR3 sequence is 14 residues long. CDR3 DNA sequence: TGCAGTGCTTACCGGGGTATGGACACCGGGGAGCTGTTTTTT. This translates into CSAYRGMDTGELFF.

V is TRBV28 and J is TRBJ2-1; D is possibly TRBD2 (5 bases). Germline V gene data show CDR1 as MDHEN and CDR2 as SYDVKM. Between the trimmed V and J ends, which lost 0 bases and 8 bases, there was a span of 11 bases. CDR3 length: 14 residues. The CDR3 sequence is CASSLWGERYEQFF. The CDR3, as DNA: TGTGCCAGCAGTTTATGGGGAGAGCGGTATGAGCAGTTCTTC.

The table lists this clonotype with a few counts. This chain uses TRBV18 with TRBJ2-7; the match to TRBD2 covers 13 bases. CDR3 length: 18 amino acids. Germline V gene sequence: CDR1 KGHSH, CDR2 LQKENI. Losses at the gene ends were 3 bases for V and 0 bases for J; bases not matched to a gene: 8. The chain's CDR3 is CASSPGLAGTLISYEQYF. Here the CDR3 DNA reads TGTGCCAGCTCACCGGGACTAGCGGGAACCTTAATCTCCTACGAGCAGTACTTC.

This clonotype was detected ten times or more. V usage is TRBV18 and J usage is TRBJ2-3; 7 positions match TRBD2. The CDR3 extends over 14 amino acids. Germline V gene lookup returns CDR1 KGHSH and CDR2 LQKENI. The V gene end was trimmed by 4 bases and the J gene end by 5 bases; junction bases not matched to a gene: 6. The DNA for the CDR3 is TGTGCCAGCTCACGCGGGAGTAAGGGAGATACGCAGTATTTT. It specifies CASSRGSKGDTQYF.

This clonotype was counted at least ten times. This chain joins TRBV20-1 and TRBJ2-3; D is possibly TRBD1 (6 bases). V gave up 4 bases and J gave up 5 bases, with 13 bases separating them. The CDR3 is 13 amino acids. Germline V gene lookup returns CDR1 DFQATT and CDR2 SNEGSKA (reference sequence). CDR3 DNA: TGCAGTGCTAACAGGGCTGGGGGAGATACGCAGTATTTT. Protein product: CSANRAGGDTQYF.

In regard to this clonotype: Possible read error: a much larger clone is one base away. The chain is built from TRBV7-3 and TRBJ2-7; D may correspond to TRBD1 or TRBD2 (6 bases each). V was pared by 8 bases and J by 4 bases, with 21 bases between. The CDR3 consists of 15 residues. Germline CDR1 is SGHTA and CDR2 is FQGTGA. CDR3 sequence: CASGSGLGGAYEQYF. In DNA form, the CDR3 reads TGTGCCAGCGGCTCGGGACTGGGGGGCGCGTACGAGCAGTACTTC.

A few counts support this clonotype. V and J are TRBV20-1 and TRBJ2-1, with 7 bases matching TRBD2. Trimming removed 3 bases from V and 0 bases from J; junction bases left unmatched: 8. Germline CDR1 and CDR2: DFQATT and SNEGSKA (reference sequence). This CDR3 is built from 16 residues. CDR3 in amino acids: CSASAGGGSSYNEQFF. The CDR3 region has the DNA TGCAGTGCTAGTGCTGGAGGCGGGAGCTCCTACAATGAGCAGTTCTTC.

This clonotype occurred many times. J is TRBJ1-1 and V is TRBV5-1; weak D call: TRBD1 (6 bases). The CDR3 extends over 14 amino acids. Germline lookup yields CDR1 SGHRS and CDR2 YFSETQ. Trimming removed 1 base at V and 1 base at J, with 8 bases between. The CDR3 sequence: CASSLRTENTEAFF. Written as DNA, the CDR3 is TGCGCCAGCAGCTTGAGGACAGAGAACACTGAAGCTTTCTTT.

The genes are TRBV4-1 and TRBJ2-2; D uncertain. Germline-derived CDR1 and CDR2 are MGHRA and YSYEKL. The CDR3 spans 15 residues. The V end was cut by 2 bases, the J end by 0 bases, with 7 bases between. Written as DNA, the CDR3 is TGCGCCAGCAGCCAATCGGCTACGAACACCGGGGAGCTGTTTTTT. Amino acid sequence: CASSQSATNTGELFF.

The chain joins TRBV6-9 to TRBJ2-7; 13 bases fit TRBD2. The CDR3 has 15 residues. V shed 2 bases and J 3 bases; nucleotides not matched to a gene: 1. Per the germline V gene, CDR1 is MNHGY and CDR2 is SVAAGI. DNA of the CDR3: TGTGCCAGCAGTTATCGGACTAGCGGGAGCTACGAGCAGTACTTC. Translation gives CASSYRTSGSYEQYF.

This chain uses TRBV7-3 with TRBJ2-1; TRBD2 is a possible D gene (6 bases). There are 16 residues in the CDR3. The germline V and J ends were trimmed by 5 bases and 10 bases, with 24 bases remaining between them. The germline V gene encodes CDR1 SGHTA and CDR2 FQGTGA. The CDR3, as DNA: TGTGCCAGCAGCGGTCTTCCGGGACTTACTTTTGTGGAGCAGTTCTTC. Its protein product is CASSGLPGLTFVEQFF.

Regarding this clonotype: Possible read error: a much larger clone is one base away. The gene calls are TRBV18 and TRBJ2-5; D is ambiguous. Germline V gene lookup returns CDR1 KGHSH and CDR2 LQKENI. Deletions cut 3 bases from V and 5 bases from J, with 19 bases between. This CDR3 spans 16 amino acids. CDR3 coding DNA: TGTGCCAGCTCACCCCTTTCTGCCCGGGTTGGTGAGACCCAGTACTTC. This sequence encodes CASSPLSARVGETQYF.

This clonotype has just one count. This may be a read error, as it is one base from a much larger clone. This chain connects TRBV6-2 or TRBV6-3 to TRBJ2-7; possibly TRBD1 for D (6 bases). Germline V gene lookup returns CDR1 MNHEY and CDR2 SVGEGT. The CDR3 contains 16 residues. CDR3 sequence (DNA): TGTGCCAGCAGTGAAGTATGGGCCGGACAGCCCTACGAGCGGTACTTC. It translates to CASSEVWAGQPYERYF.

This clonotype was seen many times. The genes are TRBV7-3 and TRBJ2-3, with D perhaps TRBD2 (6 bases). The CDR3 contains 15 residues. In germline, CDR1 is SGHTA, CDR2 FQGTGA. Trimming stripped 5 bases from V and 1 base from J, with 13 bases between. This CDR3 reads CASSHGGVGTDTQYF. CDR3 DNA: TGTGCCAGCAGCCACGGCGGGGTCGGCACAGATACGCAGTATTTT.

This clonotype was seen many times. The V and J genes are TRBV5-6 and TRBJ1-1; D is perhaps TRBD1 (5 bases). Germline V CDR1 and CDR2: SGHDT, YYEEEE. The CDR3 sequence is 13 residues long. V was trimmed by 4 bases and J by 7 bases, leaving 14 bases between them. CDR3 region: CASSPRTDNEAFF. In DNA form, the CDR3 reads TGTGCCAGCAGCCCAAGGACGGACAATGAAGCTTTCTTT.

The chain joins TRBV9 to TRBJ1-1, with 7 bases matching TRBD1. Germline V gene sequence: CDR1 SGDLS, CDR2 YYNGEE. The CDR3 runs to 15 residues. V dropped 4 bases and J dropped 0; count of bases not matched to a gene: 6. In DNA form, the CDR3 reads TGTGCCAGCAGCAAACCCGGGACAGTGAACACTGAAGCTTTCTTT. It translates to CASSKPGTVNTEAFF. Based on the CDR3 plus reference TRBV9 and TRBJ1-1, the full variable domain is DSGVTQTPKHLITATGQRVTLRCSPRSGDLSVYWYQQSLDQGLQFLIQYYNGEERAKGNILERFSAQQFPDLHSELNLSSLELGDSALYFCASSKPGTVNTEAFFGQGTRLTVV.

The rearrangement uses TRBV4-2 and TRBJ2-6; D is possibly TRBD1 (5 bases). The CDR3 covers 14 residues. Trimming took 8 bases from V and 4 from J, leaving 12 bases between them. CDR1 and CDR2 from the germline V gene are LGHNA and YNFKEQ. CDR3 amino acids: CASPPREGANVLTF. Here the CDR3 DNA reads TGTGCCAGCCCGCCCAGGGAAGGGGCCAACGTCCTGACTTTC.

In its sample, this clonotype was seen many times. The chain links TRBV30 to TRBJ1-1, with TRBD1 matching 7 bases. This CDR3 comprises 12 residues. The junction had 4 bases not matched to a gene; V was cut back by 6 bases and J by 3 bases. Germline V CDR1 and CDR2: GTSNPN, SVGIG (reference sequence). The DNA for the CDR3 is TGTGCCTGCAGCGACAGGGACACTGAAGCTTTCTTT. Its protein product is CACSDRDTEAFF. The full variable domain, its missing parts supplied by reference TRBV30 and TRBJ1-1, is SQTIHQWPATLVQPVGSPLSLECTVEGTSNPNLYWYRQAAGRGLQLLFYSVGIGQISSEVPQNLSASRPQDRQFILSSKKLLLSDSGFYLCACSDRDTEAFFGQGTRLTVV.

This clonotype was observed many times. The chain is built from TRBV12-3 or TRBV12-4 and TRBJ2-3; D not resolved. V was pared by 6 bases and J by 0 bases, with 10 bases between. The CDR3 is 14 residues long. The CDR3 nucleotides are TGTGCCAGCAGCAGATGGGGTAGCACAGATACGCAGTATTTT. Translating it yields CASSRWGSTDTQYF.

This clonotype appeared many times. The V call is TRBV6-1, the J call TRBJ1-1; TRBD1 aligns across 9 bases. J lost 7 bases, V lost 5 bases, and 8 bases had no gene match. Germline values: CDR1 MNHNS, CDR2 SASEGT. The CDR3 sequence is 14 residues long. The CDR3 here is CASSTRTGAVEAFF. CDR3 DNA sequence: TGTGCCAGCAGTACCAGGACAGGGGCGGTTGAAGCTTTCTTT.